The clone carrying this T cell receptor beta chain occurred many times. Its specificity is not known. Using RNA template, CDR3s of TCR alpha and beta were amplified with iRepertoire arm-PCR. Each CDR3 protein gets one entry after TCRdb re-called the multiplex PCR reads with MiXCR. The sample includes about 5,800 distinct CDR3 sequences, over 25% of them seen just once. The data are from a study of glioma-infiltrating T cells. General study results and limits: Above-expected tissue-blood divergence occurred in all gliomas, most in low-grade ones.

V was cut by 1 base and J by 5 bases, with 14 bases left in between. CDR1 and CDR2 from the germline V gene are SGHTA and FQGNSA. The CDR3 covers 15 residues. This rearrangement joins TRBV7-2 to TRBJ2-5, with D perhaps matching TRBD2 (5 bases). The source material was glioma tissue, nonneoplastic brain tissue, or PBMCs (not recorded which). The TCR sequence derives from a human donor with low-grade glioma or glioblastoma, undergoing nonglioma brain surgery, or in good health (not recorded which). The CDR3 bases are TGTGCCAGCAGCTTAGGGTCGCCCGGGATGGAGACCCAGTACTTC. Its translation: CASSLGSPGMETQYF. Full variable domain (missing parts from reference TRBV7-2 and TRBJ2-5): GAGVSQSPSNKVTEKGKDVELRCDPISGHTALYWYRQSLGQGLEFLIYFQGNSAPDKSGLPSDRFSAERTGGSVSTLTIQRTQQEDSAVYLCASSLGSPGMETQYFGPGTRLLVL.